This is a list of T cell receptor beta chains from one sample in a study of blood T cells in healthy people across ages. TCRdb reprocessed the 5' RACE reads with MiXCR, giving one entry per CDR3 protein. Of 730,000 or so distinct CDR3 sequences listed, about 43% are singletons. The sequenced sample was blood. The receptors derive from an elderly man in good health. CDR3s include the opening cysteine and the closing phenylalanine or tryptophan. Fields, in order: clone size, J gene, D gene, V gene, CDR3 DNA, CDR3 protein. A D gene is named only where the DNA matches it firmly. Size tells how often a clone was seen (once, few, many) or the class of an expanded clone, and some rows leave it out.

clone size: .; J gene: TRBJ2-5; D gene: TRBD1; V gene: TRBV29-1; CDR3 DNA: TGCAGCGTTATTGGGACAGGGGGGGAGACCCAGTACTTC; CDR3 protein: CSVIGTGGETQYF
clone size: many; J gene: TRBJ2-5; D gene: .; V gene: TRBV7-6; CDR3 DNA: .; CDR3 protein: CASSLDLRAGETQYF
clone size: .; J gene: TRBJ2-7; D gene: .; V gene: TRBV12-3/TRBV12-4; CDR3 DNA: TGTGCCAGCAGTTGGCAGACCTACGAGCAGTACTTC; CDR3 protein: CASSWQTYEQYF
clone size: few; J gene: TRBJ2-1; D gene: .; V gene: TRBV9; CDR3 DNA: TGTGCCAGCAGCGCCGACGAAGGTACGCAGTTCTTC; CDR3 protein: CASSADEGTQFF
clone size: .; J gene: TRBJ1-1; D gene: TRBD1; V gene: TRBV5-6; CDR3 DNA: TGTGCCAGCAGCTATGGGAGACAGGGGGATGCTTTCTTT; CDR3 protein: CASSYGRQGDAFF
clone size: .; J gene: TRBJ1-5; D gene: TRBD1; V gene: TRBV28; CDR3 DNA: TGTGCCAGCAGTTCCACAGGGGGTTGGCAGCCCCAGCATTTT; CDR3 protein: CASSSTGGWQPQHF
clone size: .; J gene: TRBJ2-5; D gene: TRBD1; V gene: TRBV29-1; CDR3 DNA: TGCAGCGGCGGGACAGGGGGCAAAGAGACCCAGTACTTC; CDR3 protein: CSGGTGGKETQYF
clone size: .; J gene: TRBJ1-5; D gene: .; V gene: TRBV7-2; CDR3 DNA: TGTGCCAGCAGCTCAGGACCCAATCAGCCCCAGCATTTT; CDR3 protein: CASSSGPNQPQHF
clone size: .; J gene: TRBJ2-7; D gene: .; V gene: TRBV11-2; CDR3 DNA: TGTGCCAGCAGCCGAAACCGGGACAACACCTACGAGCAGTACTTC; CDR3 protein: CASSRNRDNTYEQYF
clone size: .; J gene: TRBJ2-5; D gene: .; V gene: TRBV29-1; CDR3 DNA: TGCAGCGTTGAAAAAAGCTCGGGGCGGGAGACCCAGTACTTC; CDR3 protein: CSVEKSSGRETQYF
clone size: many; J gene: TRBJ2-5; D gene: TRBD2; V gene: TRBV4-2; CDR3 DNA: TGTGCCAGCAGCCCCAGGACTAGCGGGCTTCAAGAGACCCAGTACTTC; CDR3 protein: CASSPRTSGLQETQYF